This T cell receptor (beta chain) was captured in a study of T-cell reconstitution after alpha-beta-depleted transplantation in children. This CDR3 is built from 15 residues. CDR1 is SGHRS, CDR2 YFSETQ, per germline. J was trimmed by 2 bases and V by 5 bases; bases with no gene match: 8. Preparation of the TCRbeta library involved a method that used unique molecular identifiers. MiXCR was run by TCRdb on the PCR reads, yielding one entry per CDR3 protein. The sample has about 540,000 distinct CDR3 sequences, around 16% seen once. The chain is built from TRBV5-1 and TRBJ2-5; TRBD2 matches at 8 bases. The TCR comes from a human donor who donated a stem cell graft to a child with acute lymphoblastic leukemia. This specimen consisted of PBMCs from the stem cell graft donor, obtained from the stem cell graft. CDR3 DNA sequence: TGCGCCAGCAGATTCGTAGCGGGAATACAAGAGACCCAGTACTTC. It codes for CASRFVAGIQETQYF.